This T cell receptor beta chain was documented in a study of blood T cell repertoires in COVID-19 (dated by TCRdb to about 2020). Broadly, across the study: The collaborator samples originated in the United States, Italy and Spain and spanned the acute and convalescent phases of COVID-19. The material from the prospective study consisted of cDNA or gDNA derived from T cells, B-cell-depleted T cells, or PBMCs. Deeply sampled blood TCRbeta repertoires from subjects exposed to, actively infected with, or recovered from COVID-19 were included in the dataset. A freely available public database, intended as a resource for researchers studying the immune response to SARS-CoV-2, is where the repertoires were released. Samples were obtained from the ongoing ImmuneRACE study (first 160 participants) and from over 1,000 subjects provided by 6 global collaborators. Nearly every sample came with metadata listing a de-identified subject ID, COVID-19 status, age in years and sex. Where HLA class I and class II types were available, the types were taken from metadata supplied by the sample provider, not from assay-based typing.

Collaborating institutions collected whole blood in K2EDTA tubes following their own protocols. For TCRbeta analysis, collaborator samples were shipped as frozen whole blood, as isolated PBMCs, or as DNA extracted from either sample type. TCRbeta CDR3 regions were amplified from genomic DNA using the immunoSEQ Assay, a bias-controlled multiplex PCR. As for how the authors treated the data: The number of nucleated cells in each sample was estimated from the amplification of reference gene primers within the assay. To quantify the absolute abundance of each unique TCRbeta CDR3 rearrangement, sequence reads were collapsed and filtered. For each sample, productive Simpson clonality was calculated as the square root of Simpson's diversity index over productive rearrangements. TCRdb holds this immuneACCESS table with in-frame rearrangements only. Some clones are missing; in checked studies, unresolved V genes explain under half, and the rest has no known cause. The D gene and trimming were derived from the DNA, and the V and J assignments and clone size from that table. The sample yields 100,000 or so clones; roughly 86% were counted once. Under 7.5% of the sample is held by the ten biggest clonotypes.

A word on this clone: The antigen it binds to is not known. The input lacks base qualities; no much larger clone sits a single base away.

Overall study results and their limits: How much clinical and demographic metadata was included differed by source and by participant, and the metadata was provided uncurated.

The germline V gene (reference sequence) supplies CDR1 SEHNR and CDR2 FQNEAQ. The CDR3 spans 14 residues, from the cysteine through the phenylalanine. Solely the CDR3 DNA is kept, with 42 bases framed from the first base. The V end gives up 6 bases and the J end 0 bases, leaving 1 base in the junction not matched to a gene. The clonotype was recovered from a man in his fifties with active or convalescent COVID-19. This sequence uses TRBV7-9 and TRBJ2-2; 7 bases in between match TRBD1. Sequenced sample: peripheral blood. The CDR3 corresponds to CASSGQANTGELFF. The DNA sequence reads TGTGCCAGCAGTGGACAGGCGAACACCGGGGAGCTGTTTTTT.